Listed below are T cell receptor beta chains from one sample, sequenced in a study of blood T cell repertoires in COVID-19. Repertoires were generated with immunoSEQ multiplex PCR, while TCRdb's copy carries only in-frame clones and drops some. The table has around 150,000 clones, over 60% seen once. Sequencing input: peripheral blood. The source is a woman between 50 and 59 years old with active or convalescent COVID-19. The CDR3 runs from the conserved cysteine through the conserved F or W. D genes are given only for firm matches. A clone size is listed for some rows: how often the clone was seen (once, few, many), or a class if it is expanded.

.,TRBV7-2,TRBJ2-7,.,CASSDGGPGPREQYF,TGTGCCAGCAGCGACGGGGGTCCGGGCCCCAGGGAGCAGTACTTC
.,TRBV7-2,TRBJ1-1,.,CASSSARGTEAFF,TGTGCCAGCAGCTCCGCCAGGGGCACTGAAGCTTTCTTT
.,TRBV19,TRBJ1-1,.,CASSSQSETEAFF,TGTGCCAGTAGTTCCCAGTCCGAAACTGAAGCTTTCTTT
TRBD2,TRBV7-2,TRBJ2-1,few,CASSFVRDYDEQFF,TGTGCCAGCAGCTTTGTCCGGGACTACGATGAGCAGTTCTTC
.,TRBV30,TRBJ2-7,few,CAWRDSSYEQYF,TGTGCCTGGAGGGACAGCTCCTACGAGCAGTACTTC
.,TRBV18,TRBJ1-5,.,CASSPRAGGQPQHF,TGTGCCAGCTCACCACGAGCGGGGGGTCAGCCCCAGCATTTT
TRBD1,TRBV2,TRBJ1-2,.,CASSELRQGSFYGYTF,TGTGCCAGCAGTGAACTTCGACAGGGGTCTTTCTATGGCTACACCTTC
TRBD1,TRBV19,TRBJ1-1,.,CASSDRDRNAEAFF,TGTGCCAGTAGCGACCGGGACAGGAACGCTGAAGCTTTCTTT
TRBD1,TRBV18,TRBJ1-6,few,CASSPGQGGTPLHF,TGTGCCAGCTCACCAGGACAGGGGGGAACACCCCTCCACTTT
.,TRBV7-2,TRBJ2-7,.,CASSSGGQSAEQYF,TGTGCCAGCAGCTCAGGGGGGCAGTCCGCGGAGCAGTACTTC
.,TRBV3-1/TRBV3-2,TRBJ2-4,.,CASSQRGTLAKNIQYF,TGTGCCAGCAGCCAAAGGGGGACATTAGCCAAAAACATTCAGTACTTC
.,TRBV5-4,TRBJ1-1,.,CASSLQGTEAFF,TGTGCCAGCAGCTTACAGGGCACTGAAGCTTTCTTT
.,TRBV9,TRBJ2-5,.,CASSPIGVQETQYF,TGTGCCAGCAGCCCCATCGGGGTCCAAGAGACCCAGTACTTC
TRBD1,TRBV6-1,TRBJ2-7,.,CASRGQGPGEQYF,TGTGCCAGCAGGGGACAGGGTCCGGGAGAGCAGTACTTC
.,TRBV5-1,TRBJ1-1,.,CASSPGTLNTEAFF,TGCGCCAGCAGCCCAGGGACACTCAACACTGAAGCTTTCTTT
.,TRBV10-2,TRBJ1-1,.,CASSGGGSTEAFF,TGCGCCAGCAGTGGGGGGGGAAGTACTGAAGCTTTCTTT
TRBD1,TRBV7-9,TRBJ2-7,.,CAGRDRGSYEQYF,TGTGCCGGACGGGACAGGGGGTCCTACGAGCAGTACTTC
TRBD2,TRBV7-2,TRBJ2-3,.,CASSLGTSGGARRYF,TGTGCCAGCAGCCTTGGGACTAGCGGGGGGGCCCGGAGGTATTTT
TRBD1,TRBV10-3,TRBJ1-2,.,CAISESPGGAGGYTF,TGTGCCATCAGTGAGTCACCAGGGGGCGCGGGCGGCTACACCTTC
.,TRBV19,TRBJ2-7,.,CASSNGGQQYF,TGTGCCAGTAGTAATGGTGGCCAGCAGTACTTC
.,TRBV6-5,TRBJ1-1,.,CASSYQQGEAFF,TGTGCCAGCAGTTACCAACAGGGTGAAGCTTTCTTT
.,TRBV29-1,TRBJ2-7,.,CSTGYTAYEQYF,TGCAGTACGGGGTATACAGCCTACGAGCAGTACTTC
.,TRBV3-1/TRBV3-2,TRBJ2-3,.,CASSQRRNIDTQYF,TGTGCCAGCAGCCAACGGAGAAATATCGATACGCAGTATTTT
TRBD1,TRBV30,TRBJ1-1,.,CAWREGQEKTFF,TGTGCCTGGAGAGAGGGACAGGAAAAGACTTTCTTT
TRBD1,TRBV7-2,TRBJ2-3,once,CASSIGGHRGLITDTQYF,TGTGCCAGCAGCATAGGTGGACACAGGGGGCTTATCACAGATACGCAGTATTTT
TRBD1,TRBV7-2,TRBJ1-1,.,CASRWDSSFGNTEAFF,TGTGCCAGCAGGTGGGACAGTTCCTTTGGCAACACTGAAGCTTTCTTT
TRBD1,TRBV29-1,TRBJ1-2,few,CSTTTGPYGYTF,TGCAGCACCACGACAGGGCCCTATGGCTACACCTTC
TRBD2,TRBV19,TRBJ2-7,.,CASSARLAGTYEQYF,TGTGCCAGTAGTGCACGACTAGCGGGCACCTACGAGCAGTACTTC
TRBD2,TRBV7-3,TRBJ2-1,.,CASSTSGRANEQFF,TGTGCCAGCAGCACTAGCGGGAGGGCTAATGAGCAGTTCTTC
.,TRBV27,TRBJ1-2,.,CASSPGGTRGYTF,TGTGCCAGCAGTCCGGGGGGAACTCGGGGCTACACCTTC
TRBD1,TRBV9,TRBJ2-7,medium-sized,CASSGQGAYEQYF,TGTGCCAGCAGCGGACAGGGGGCCTACGAGCAGTACTTC
TRBD1,TRBV28,TRBJ2-2,few,CASRTTGISTGELFF,TGTGCCAGCAGAACGACAGGGATTTCCACCGGGGAGCTGTTTTTT
TRBD2,TRBV11-2,TRBJ2-1,.,CASSQRGASYNEQFF,TGTGCCAGCTCGCAGCGGGGGGCCTCCTACAATGAGCAGTTCTTC
TRBD1,TRBV7-2,TRBJ1-3,.,CASSRDRPPGNTIYF,TGTGCCAGCAGCCGGGACAGGCCCCCTGGAAACACCATATATTTT
TRBD1,TRBV25-1,TRBJ2-1,few,CASSETGQGFGNEQFF,TGTGCCAGCAGTGAGACGGGACAGGGGTTCGGCAATGAGCAGTTCTTC
TRBD2,TRBV5-1,TRBJ2-2,few,CASQSVAGDTTGELFF,TGCGCCAGCCAAAGCGTAGCGGGGGACACAACCGGGGAGCTGTTTTTT
.,TRBV30,TRBJ1-2,.,CAWSQADNYGYTF,TGTGCCTGGAGTCAGGCCGACAACTATGGCTACACCTTC
TRBD1,TRBV29-1,TRBJ2-7,.,CSVRPQGAPYEQYF,TGCAGCGTTCGCCCACAGGGGGCGCCCTACGAGCAGTACTTC
.,TRBV27,TRBJ1-5,.,CASSFSTNVSQPQHF,TGTGCCAGCAGTTTCTCCACTAACGTTTCTCAGCCCCAGCATTTT
.,TRBV6-4,TRBJ2-2,many,CASRPTGTGELFF,TGTGCCAGCAGACCTACAGGGACCGGGGAGCTGTTTTTT
TRBD1,TRBV3-1/TRBV3-2,TRBJ1-1,.,CASSHYRGSNTEAFF,TGTGCCAGCAGCCACTACAGGGGTTCAAACACTGAAGCTTTCTTT
TRBD1,TRBV19,TRBJ2-5,many,CASSIGRGQETQYF,TGTGCCAGTAGTATCGGCAGGGGGCAAGAGACCCAGTACTTC
TRBD2,TRBV30,TRBJ2-2,few,CARMASGWELFF,TGTGCCCGGATGGCTAGCGGGTGGGAGCTGTTTTTT
.,TRBV28,TRBJ1-4,.,CASCRGGGNEKLFF,TGTGCCAGCTGTCGAGGGGGAGGGAATGAAAAACTGTTTTTT
TRBD1,TRBV27,TRBJ2-2,few,CASSFQTGNTGELFF,TGTGCCAGCAGTTTCCAGACAGGGAATACCGGGGAGCTGTTTTTT
.,TRBV9,TRBJ1-1,.,CASSPTTDRTEAFF,TGTGCCAGCAGCCCCACTACTGACAGGACGGAAGCTTTCTTT